This T cell receptor (beta chain) is from a study of cytomegalovirus exposure and HLA in healthy donors. Study as a whole: From HLA-typed donors, an early data release held roughly 89 million unique TCRs.

This PCR relied on a set of 60 Vbeta primers and 13 Jbeta primers. Assay: immunoSEQ multiplex PCR; the TCRdb copy retains only in-frame clones and omits some. Here the sample spans around 200,000 clones, around 70% being singletons. This CDR3 is built from 15 residues. Germline assignment: CDR1 PRHDT and CDR2 FYEKMQ (reference sequence). V shed 6 bases and J shed 2 bases, with 17 bases lying between them. The sequence was collected from a man in his forties or fifties in good health and CMV-seropositive. The specimen sequenced was PBMCs. This chain links TRBV13 with TRBJ2-7; perhaps TRBD2 as D (7 bases). The CDR3 DNA follows: TGTGCCAGCAGTATCGCGGGGGCAGCCACCTACGAGCAGTACTTC. This gives the protein CASSIAGAATYEQYF.